One and the same sample provided the 2 T cell receptor beta chains below, sequenced in a study of shared clonotypes between healthy human individuals. Sequencing was performed with immunoSEQ multiplex PCR; in TCRdb, only in-frame clones are kept and a portion is missing. The sample has a few million clones, approximately 95% seen once. Sequenced material: naive CD4+ T cells from PBMCs. Noted subset: CD45RA+ positively selected. The receptors stem from a man between 18 and 29 years old in good health. Some clones in this sample may be carry-over from other donors' samples.

The chain links TRBV5-1 to TRBJ1-1; D is uncertain. Looked up from germline, CDR1 is SGHRS and CDR2 is YFSETQ. The CDR3 spans 15 residues. The V end was cut by 6 bases, the J end by 1 base, with 16 bases between. The CDR3 DNA follows: TGCGCCAGCACCCACGTTGATCCGGGGAACACTGAAGCTTTCTTT. It is translated as CASTHVDPGNTEAFF.

This chain links TRBV9 with TRBJ2-1; D not certain. CDR1 and CDR2 from the germline V gene are SGDLS and YYNGEE. This CDR3 has 15 residues. Trimming removed 6 bases at V and 1 base at J, with 14 bases between. The CDR3: CASTPLVGSYNEQFF. The DNA of the CDR3 is TGTGCCAGCACTCCGCTGGTAGGGTCCTACAATGAGCAGTTCTTC.